These 11 T cell receptor beta chains share one sample of origin, sequenced in a study of T cell responses to AZD1222 COVID-19 vaccine. The repertoire was sequenced with immunoSEQ multiplex PCR; TCRdb's copy has only in-frame clones and lacks some. The data contain about 100,000 clones, 80% to 95% of them singletons. This specimen was peripheral blood, taken on day 0 of AZD1222 vaccination. These receptors originate from an adult in good health.

This clone was observed a single time. The CDR3, as DNA: TGTGCCAGACCAGGGTGGGATCAGCCCCAGCATTTT. Amino acids: CARPGWDQPQHF. The chain employs TRBV2 and TRBJ1-5; maybe TRBD1 (5 bases). CDR3 size: 12 residues. Germline V lookup: CDR1 SNHLY, CDR2 FYNNEI. Between the trimmed V and J ends, which lost 9 bases and 5 bases, there was a span of 11 bases.

J is TRBJ1-4 and V is TRBV7-8; TRBD1 might be the D (5 bases). The V end was cut by 1 base, the J end by 7 bases, with 19 bases between. CDR1 and CDR2 from the germline V gene are SGHVS and FQNEAQ. The CDR3 has 17 amino acids. The CDR3 bases are TGTGCCAGCAGCTTAGTCTGGTCGGGCAGGGAGAGTGAAAAACTGTTTTTT. Its protein product is CASSLVWSGRESEKLFF.

This chain uses TRBV6-7 with TRBJ2-2; TRBD2 matches at 14 bases. Being an ORF, TRBV6-7 has a function that is uncertain. Unmatched junction bases numbered 13, after V lost 5 bases and J lost 5 bases. The CDR3 length is 19 residues. This chain's CDR3 is CASSQPRTSGRLITGELFF. The CDR3, as DNA: TGTGCCAGCAGTCAGCCCCGGACTAGCGGGAGGCTAATAACCGGGGAGCTGTTTTTT.

The J gene is TRBJ1-6, the V gene TRBV9; 9 positions match TRBD1. CDR3 size: 17 residues. The V and J ends lost 3 bases and 0 bases, in that order; junction bases with no gene match: 4. Germline CDR1 is SGDLS and CDR2 is YYNGEE. The CDR3 is CASSAGQGSSYNSPLHF. CDR3 DNA sequence: TGTGCCAGCAGCGCCGGACAGGGGAGCTCCTATAATTCACCCCTCCACTTT.

This rearrangement joins TRBV7-2 to TRBJ1-6, with 8 bases that match TRBD1. The CDR3 has 15 amino acids. Germline-derived CDR1 and CDR2 are SGHTA and FQGNSA. V shed 4 bases and J 5 bases; nucleotides not matched to a gene: 4. CDR3 nucleotides: TGTGCCAGCAGCTGGGCAGGGGGCGATAATTCACCCCTCCACTTT. Its translation: CASSWAGGDNSPLHF.

The chain joins TRBV9 to TRBJ2-3, with TRBD2 matching 9 bases. The CDR3 is made up of 18 amino acids. The trim removed 6 bases at V and 3 bases at J, leaving 17 bases unmatched. Germline loops: CDR1 SGDLS, CDR2 YYNGEE. CDR3 nucleotide sequence: TGTGCCAGCAACCGACAATCCATCCAAGCGGGAGGTACAGATACGCAGTATTTT. As protein: CASNRQSIQAGGTDTQYF.

This chain uses TRBV2 with TRBJ1-3; 8 bases line up with TRBD1. The V gene end was trimmed by 6 bases and the J gene end by 11 bases; junction bases not matched to a gene: 9. This CDR3 is built from 13 residues. Germline V gives CDR1 SNHLY, CDR2 FYNNEI. The CDR3 DNA sequence: TGTGCCAGCAGCCAGGGGGCGGTGGTTTCCATATATTTT. It encodes CASSQGAVVSIYF.

The rearrangement joins TRBV4-1 to TRBJ2-7, with TRBD1 identical over 8 bases. J was trimmed by 4 bases and V by 3 bases; bases with no gene match: 5. This CDR3 comprises 14 residues. Germline CDR1 and CDR2: MGHRA and YSYEKL. The CDR3 protein is CASSHGQGSYEQYF. Here the CDR3 DNA reads TGCGCCAGCAGCCATGGACAGGGAAGTTACGAGCAGTACTTC.

The chain links TRBV7-9 to TRBJ2-3, with D perhaps matching TRBD1 (5 bases). Trimming pared 5 bases from V and 8 bases from J, leaving 14 bases between. The CDR3 is 13 residues long. Germline values: CDR1 SEHNR, CDR2 FQNEAQ (reference sequence). This chain's CDR3 is CASSGQGVGTQYF. The CDR3 bases are TGTGCCAGCAGCGGCCAAGGGGTGGGTACGCAGTATTTT.

The gene calls are TRBV27 and TRBJ2-5; unclear D gene. There are 11 residues in the CDR3. Trimming removed 5 bases from V and 7 bases from J, with 8 bases in between. Germline CDR1 MNHEY, CDR2 SMNVEV (reference sequence). The chain's CDR3 is CASSIMGTQYF. CDR3 DNA sequence: TGTGCCAGCAGTATCATGGGGACCCAGTACTTC.

This CDR3 is CASSLWLGQGMNTEAFF. For the CDR3, the DNA is TGTGCCAGCAGTTTATGGTTAGGACAGGGAATGAACACTGAAGCTTTCTTT. V usage is TRBV27 and J usage is TRBJ1-1; TRBD1 matches at 8 bases. The V segment lost 1 base and the J segment 0 bases; nucleotides outside the gene matches: 7. Per the germline V gene, CDR1 is MNHEY and CDR2 is SMNVEV (reference sequence). This CDR3 contains 17 residues.